This TCR beta chain was recorded in a study of T cells in Graves' hyperthyroidism and ophthalmopathy. Turning to the study itself: The authors collected peripheral blood at initial diagnosis, before any treatment.

Source material for PBMCs was more than 9.5 ml fresh peripheral blood. Amplified TCR beta CDR3 regions derived from RNA transcripts. Carried out on the TCR CDR3, a first-round RT-PCR used the HTBI primer set. MiXCR, applied by TCRdb to the multiplex PCR reads, yields one record per CDR3 protein. The table lists over 700,000 distinct CDR3 sequences, roughly 40% of them singletons. From germline, CDR1 is SEHNR and CDR2 FQNEAQ (reference sequence). CDR3 length: 15 amino acids. Trimming took 11 bases from V and 4 from J, leaving 21 bases between them. The study, taken as a whole, reports: Expanded thyroid clonotypes (above 0.001) were mostly also found in blood.

A word on this clonotype: Its specificity is unknown.

The sequence was obtained from a man aged 18 to 30 with Graves' hyperthyroidism. The V gene is TRBV7-9, the J gene TRBJ1-3, with D possibly being TRBD1 (6 bases). The sequencing input was blood. CDR3 amino acids: CAGGVDSDSGNTIYF. Here the CDR3 DNA reads TGTGCCGGGGGAGTGGATTCGGACAGCGGAAACACCATATATTTT.